The rows below give T cell receptor beta chains drawn from one sample of a study of blood T cell repertoires in COVID-19. Assay: immunoSEQ multiplex PCR; the TCRdb copy retains only in-frame clones and omits some. Of some 150,000 clones in the sample, about nine tenths were seen once. Specimen: peripheral blood. These receptors came from a human donor in a cohort sampled during active COVID-19. The CDR3 runs from the conserved cysteine through the conserved F or W. Fields, in order: CDR3 protein, CDR3 DNA, D gene, clone size, V gene, J gene. D genes are given only for firm matches. The size field is filled for only some rows; it gives once, few, many or a size class.

CDR3aa: CASSEYGQGDNSPLHF
CDR3nt: TGTGCCAGCAGTGAATACGGACAGGGAGATAATTCACCCCTCCACTTT
d_gene: TRBD1
abundance: -
v_gene: TRBV25-1
j_gene: TRBJ1-6

CDR3aa: CSVPQTGTYGYTF
CDR3nt: TGCAGCGTGCCGCAGACAGGGACCTATGGCTACACCTTC
d_gene: TRBD1
abundance: -
v_gene: TRBV29-1
j_gene: TRBJ1-2

CDR3aa: CSASALGGEYF
CDR3nt: TGCAGCGCTTCCGCTCTGGGAGGGGAGTACTTC
d_gene: TRBD2
abundance: -
v_gene: TRBV29-1
j_gene: TRBJ2-7

CDR3aa: CASSENRPGNQPQHF
CDR3nt: TGTGCCAGCAGTGAAAATCGACCCGGGAATCAGCCCCAGCATTTT
d_gene: -
abundance: few
v_gene: TRBV2
j_gene: TRBJ1-5

CDR3aa: CASSRLPGGYTF
CDR3nt: TGTGCCAGCAGCAGACTACCTGGAGGCTACACCTTC
d_gene: -
abundance: -
v_gene: TRBV5-8
j_gene: TRBJ1-2

CDR3aa: CAIRAHGETHSGNTIYF
CDR3nt: TGTGCCATCAGAGCACACGGGGAGACCCATTCTGGAAACACCATATATTTT
d_gene: -
abundance: -
v_gene: TRBV10-3
j_gene: TRBJ1-3

CDR3aa: CASSLSGQGAYEQYF
CDR3nt: TGCGCCAGCAGCTTGTCAGGACAGGGGGCTTACGAGCAGTACTTC
d_gene: TRBD1
abundance: -
v_gene: TRBV5-1
j_gene: TRBJ2-7

CDR3aa: CASSQDVTVYGYTF
CDR3nt: TGCGCCAGCAGCCAAGATGTGACAGTTTATGGCTACACCTTC
d_gene: -
abundance: -
v_gene: TRBV4-3
j_gene: TRBJ1-2

CDR3aa: CASSLPGTGQETQYF
CDR3nt: TGCGCCAGCAGCTTGCCGGGGACAGGCCAAGAGACCCAGTACTTC
d_gene: TRBD1
abundance: -
v_gene: TRBV5-1
j_gene: TRBJ2-5

CDR3aa: CASSFRGRGGNQPQHF
CDR3nt: TGTGCCAGCAGCTTTAGGGGGAGGGGTGGCAATCAGCCCCAGCATTTT
d_gene: -
abundance: few
v_gene: TRBV7-8
j_gene: TRBJ1-5

CDR3aa: CASSPGGAEASYEQYF
CDR3nt: TGTGCCAGCAGTCCAGGGGGCGCAGAAGCCTCCTACGAGCAGTACTTC
d_gene: TRBD1
abundance: -
v_gene: TRBV27
j_gene: TRBJ2-7

CDR3aa: CASSRRQRGGLVATQYF
CDR3nt: TGTGCCAGCAGTCGCCGTCAGCGGGGGGGCTTGGTTGCGACCCAGTACTTC
d_gene: TRBD2
abundance: -
v_gene: TRBV7-2
j_gene: TRBJ2-5

CDR3aa: CAWSGRGGMNTEAFF
CDR3nt: TGTGCCTGGAGTGGACGGGGGGGTATGAACACTGAAGCTTTCTTT
d_gene: -
abundance: once
v_gene: TRBV30
j_gene: TRBJ1-1

CDR3aa: CASSWTTGNEQYF
CDR3nt: TGTGCCAGCAGCTGGACCACAGGGAACGAGCAGTACTTC
d_gene: -
abundance: -
v_gene: TRBV5-4
j_gene: TRBJ2-7

CDR3aa: CASSQDRRGAEAFF
CDR3nt: TGCGCCAGCAGCCAAGATAGGAGGGGCGCTGAAGCTTTCTTT
d_gene: -
abundance: -
v_gene: TRBV4-3
j_gene: TRBJ1-1

CDR3aa: CASSPGSLDVGYTF
CDR3nt: TGTGCCAGCAGCCCCGGGTCTCTCGACGTTGGCTACACCTTC
d_gene: -
abundance: -
v_gene: TRBV7-2
j_gene: TRBJ1-2

CDR3aa: CASSRPRTDRLTYEQYF
CDR3nt: TGTGCCAGCAGCCGACCCAGGACAGACCGACTAACCTACGAGCAGTACTTC
d_gene: -
abundance: -
v_gene: TRBV27
j_gene: TRBJ2-7

CDR3aa: CASSFWGTGEKNIQYF
CDR3nt: TGCGCCAGCAGCTTTTGGGGGACAGGGGAAAAAAACATTCAGTACTTC
d_gene: TRBD1
abundance: -
v_gene: TRBV5-1
j_gene: TRBJ2-4

CDR3aa: CASSEQNPYGYTF
CDR3nt: TGTGCCAGCAGTGAGCAGAACCCATATGGCTACACCTTC
d_gene: -
abundance: once
v_gene: TRBV6-1
j_gene: TRBJ1-2

CDR3aa: CASTGLIGANVLTF
CDR3nt: TGTGCCAGTACAGGGTTAATTGGGGCCAACGTCCTGACTTTC
d_gene: -
abundance: -
v_gene: TRBV2
j_gene: TRBJ2-6

CDR3aa: CASSRQFDYGYTF
CDR3nt: TGTGCCAGCAGTAGACAGTTCGACTATGGCTACACCTTC
d_gene: -
abundance: once
v_gene: TRBV7-2
j_gene: TRBJ1-2

CDR3aa: CASSRTGIYEQYF
CDR3nt: TGTGCCAGCAGCCGGACAGGGATATACGAGCAGTACTTC
d_gene: TRBD1
abundance: -
v_gene: TRBV13
j_gene: TRBJ2-7

CDR3aa: CASSRGEGEQYF
CDR3nt: TGCGCCAGCAGTCGGGGGGAAGGCGAGCAGTACTTC
d_gene: TRBD2
abundance: -
v_gene: TRBV10-2
j_gene: TRBJ2-7

CDR3aa: CASSEGQLNTEAFF
CDR3nt: TGCGCCAGCAGCGAGGGACAGTTGAACACTGAAGCTTTCTTT
d_gene: TRBD1
abundance: -
v_gene: TRBV5-1
j_gene: TRBJ1-1

CDR3aa: CASSLVLAGGITTDTQYF
CDR3nt: TGTGCCAGCAGCTTGGTTCTAGCGGGGGGAATAACCACAGATACGCAGTATTTT
d_gene: TRBD2
abundance: -
v_gene: TRBV5-8
j_gene: TRBJ2-3

CDR3aa: CASSAKRLAGSTDTQYF
CDR3nt: TGTGCCAGCAGCGCAAAACGACTAGCGGGGAGCACAGATACGCAGTATTTT
d_gene: TRBD2
abundance: -
v_gene: TRBV7-6
j_gene: TRBJ2-3

CDR3aa: CASRKQGVENYGYTF
CDR3nt: TGTGCCAGTAGAAAACAGGGAGTTGAAAACTATGGCTACACCTTC
d_gene: -
abundance: -
v_gene: TRBV19
j_gene: TRBJ1-2

CDR3aa: CASSLAQGGTEAFF
CDR3nt: TGCGCCAGCAGCTTGGCCCAGGGAGGAACTGAAGCTTTCTTT
d_gene: -
abundance: -
v_gene: TRBV5-1
j_gene: TRBJ1-1

CDR3aa: CASSTRHSYEQYF
CDR3nt: TGTGCCAGCAGCACAAGACACTCGTACGAGCAGTACTTC
d_gene: -
abundance: -
v_gene: TRBV7-2
j_gene: TRBJ2-7

CDR3aa: CASSVAFRDYEQYF
CDR3nt: TGTGCCAGCAGCGTAGCCTTCAGGGATTATGAGCAGTACTTC
d_gene: -
abundance: -
v_gene: TRBV9
j_gene: TRBJ2-7

CDR3aa: CASSSSRVGTEAFF
CDR3nt: TGTGCCAGCAGCTCTTCCAGGGTTGGGACTGAAGCTTTCTTT
d_gene: -
abundance: -
v_gene: TRBV7-3
j_gene: TRBJ1-1

CDR3aa: CASSLLTGGNYGYTF
CDR3nt: TGCGCCAGCAGCCTGTTGACAGGGGGCAACTATGGCTACACCTTC
d_gene: TRBD1
abundance: few
v_gene: TRBV5-1
j_gene: TRBJ1-2

CDR3aa: CACHLGGQGLYEQYF
CDR3nt: TGTGCCTGCCACCTGGGGGGACAGGGGCTCTACGAGCAGTACTTC
d_gene: TRBD1
abundance: -
v_gene: TRBV30
j_gene: TRBJ2-7

CDR3aa: CSASKGGGSSYEQYF
CDR3nt: TGCAGTGCTAGTAAGGGTGGGGGGAGCTCCTACGAGCAGTACTTC
d_gene: -
abundance: -
v_gene: TRBV20-1
j_gene: TRBJ2-7

CDR3aa: CASSSGQRNTEAFF
CDR3nt: TGCGCCAGCAGCTCGGGACAGAGGAACACTGAAGCTTTCTTT
d_gene: TRBD1
abundance: -
v_gene: TRBV5-1
j_gene: TRBJ1-1

CDR3aa: CASTSGFFYEQYF
CDR3nt: TGTGCCAGCACCTCCGGTTTCTTTTACGAGCAGTACTTC
d_gene: -
abundance: -
v_gene: TRBV6-6
j_gene: TRBJ2-7

CDR3aa: CAISAGVDKNIQYF
CDR3nt: TGTGCCATCAGTGCGGGGGTCGACAAAAACATTCAGTACTTC
d_gene: -
abundance: -
v_gene: TRBV10-3
j_gene: TRBJ2-4

CDR3aa: CASSLRLAGAYEQYF
CDR3nt: TGCGCCAGCAGTCTAAGACTAGCGGGGGCCTACGAGCAGTACTTC
d_gene: TRBD2
abundance: -
v_gene: TRBV4-1
j_gene: TRBJ2-7

CDR3aa: CASSSAAGANEQYF
CDR3nt: TGTGCCAGCAGCTCTGCGGCAGGGGCCAACGAGCAGTACTTC
d_gene: -
abundance: -
v_gene: TRBV5-4
j_gene: TRBJ2-7

CDR3aa: CASSRGQRTTDTQYF
CDR3nt: TGTGCCAGCAGCCGTGGGCAGAGAACCACAGATACGCAGTATTTT
d_gene: -
abundance: -
v_gene: TRBV7-9
j_gene: TRBJ2-3

CDR3aa: CASRQTSRYTGELFF
CDR3nt: TGTGCCAGCAGACAGACTAGCCGATACACCGGGGAGCTGTTTTTT
d_gene: TRBD2
abundance: -
v_gene: TRBV6-5
j_gene: TRBJ2-2

CDR3aa: CASSLGLGSYGYTF
CDR3nt: TGTGCCAGCAGCTTGGGGCTGGGGAGCTATGGCTACACCTTC
d_gene: -
abundance: few
v_gene: TRBV5-4
j_gene: TRBJ1-2

CDR3aa: CASTTGSGGYTF
CDR3nt: TGTGCCAGCACAACAGGGTCCGGAGGCTACACCTTC
d_gene: -
abundance: -
v_gene: TRBV2
j_gene: TRBJ1-2

CDR3aa: CASSSYSYEQYF
CDR3nt: TGTGCCAGCAGCTCATACAGCTACGAGCAGTACTTC
d_gene: -
abundance: -
v_gene: TRBV7-9
j_gene: TRBJ2-7